The next 22 T cell receptor beta chains were all read from a single sample in a study of post-analysis software for immune sequencing data. Overall study results and limits: Comparison of patients with controls showed roughly five TRBV segments more frequent in patients, TRBV5-6, TRBV5-1 and TRBV20-1 among them.

Their cognate antigens are unknown. Presence of unique molecular identifiers characterized the TCR beta cDNA libraries. TCRdb itself ran the PCR reads through MiXCR, one entry per CDR3 protein. In the table there are about 540,000 distinct CDR3 sequences, 30% to 40% of which are singletons. The sample comprised blood. These receptors all stem from a girl aged 2 to 17 with multiple sclerosis.

This clonotype showed up many times. V gene TRBV12-3 or TRBV12-4 combines with J gene TRBJ2-7; tentative D call: TRBD1 (6 bases). This CDR3 contains 13 residues. The V gene lost 5 bases and the J gene lost 2 bases, with 10 bases spanning the gap. CDR3 in DNA: TGTGCCAGCAGTCGGGACAACCCCTACGAGCAGTACTTC. Protein sequence: CASSRDNPYEQYF.

The genes are TRBV20-1 and TRBJ1-1; D not certain. This CDR3 region has 14 residues. Germline loops: CDR1 DFQATT, CDR2 SNEGSKA (reference sequence). V lost 0 bases, J lost 2 bases, and 10 bases lay in between. CDR3 protein: CSARDPGINTEAFF. DNA for the CDR3: TGCAGTGCTAGAGATCCGGGGATTAACACTGAAGCTTTCTTT.

The chain has TRBV6-5 and TRBJ2-7; 7 bases match TRBD1. V shed 6 bases and J 5 bases; nucleotides not matched to a gene: 7. The CDR3 covers 13 residues. Per the germline V gene, CDR1 is MNHEY and CDR2 is SVGAGI. The CDR3 loop reads CASSEGAGDEQYF. Here the CDR3 DNA reads TGTGCCAGCAGCGAGGGGGCAGGCGACGAGCAGTACTTC.

For the CDR3, the DNA is TGTGCCAGCAAACCGACAGGAGATTTCTACGAGCAGTACTTC. This gives the protein CASKPTGDFYEQYF. The chain couples TRBV28 to TRBJ2-7, with a possible D match to TRBD1 (6 bases). The CDR3 runs to 14 residues. CDR1 and CDR2 from the germline V gene are MDHEN and SYDVKM. Trimming removed 7 bases at V and 3 bases at J, with 16 bases between.

For the CDR3, the DNA is TGTGCCAGCAGCTTGATTCGGTGGGGACAGACCTGTGGCTACACCTTC. Translation: CASSLIRWGQTCGYTF. The J gene is TRBJ1-2, the V gene TRBV5-6, with 7 bases identical to TRBD1. V dropped 1 base and J dropped 7; count of bases not matched to a gene: 13. CDR1 and CDR2 (germline): SGHDT, YYEEEE. The CDR3 has 16 residues.

CDR3 DNA: TGTGCCAGCAAGTTCCAGGGTTCCGATACGCAGTATTTT. Protein: CASKFQGSDTQYF. The chain recombines TRBV25-1 with TRBJ2-3; D might be TRBD1 (5 bases). Germline CDR1 is MGHDK and CDR2 is SYGVNS. V was clipped by 7 bases and J by 6 bases, with 14 bases between them. The CDR3 is 13 residues long. Complete variable domain (other parts from reference TRBV25-1 and TRBJ2-3): EADIYQTPRYLVIGTGKKITLECSQTMGHDKMYWYQQDPGMELHLIHYSYGVNSTEKGDLSSESTVSRIRTEHFPLTLESARPSHTSQYLCASKFQGSDTQYFGPGTRLTVL.

The chain recombines TRBV2 with TRBJ2-3; 7 positions match TRBD2. Germline values: CDR1 SNHLY, CDR2 FYNNEI. With V trimmed by 9 bases and J by 0 bases, 6 bases remained unmatched. The CDR3 runs to 14 residues. CDR3 sequence reads: CASGSSGSTDTQYF. The CDR3 DNA is TGTGCCAGTGGCTCTAGCGGTAGCACAGATACGCAGTATTTT.

This chain uses TRBV27 with TRBJ2-6; tentatively, D is TRBD1 (6 bases). Germline-derived CDR1 and CDR2 are MNHEY and SMNVEV (reference sequence). The V end lost 5 bases, the J end lost 2 bases, and 13 bases lay between the germline ends. The CDR3 loop spans 16 amino acids. CDR3 in amino acids: CASSAPSGAGANVLTF. CDR3 nucleotides: TGTGCCAGCAGTGCCCCCTCAGGGGCTGGGGCCAACGTCCTGACTTTC.

This chain links TRBV5-1 with TRBJ1-4; D unresolved. This CDR3 spans 15 amino acids. Trimming pared 0 bases from V and 3 bases from J, leaving 9 bases between. Germline V gene data show CDR1 as SGHRS and CDR2 as YFSETQ. DNA of the CDR3: TGCGCCAGCAGCTTGGAGGGTCCGCCTAATGAAAAACTGTTTTTT. It translates to CASSLEGPPNEKLFF.

This clonotype has just a few counts. The chain employs TRBV12-3 or TRBV12-4 and TRBJ2-3; 9 bases fit TRBD2. This CDR3 is 16 amino acids long. The trim removed 2 bases at V and 0 bases at J, leaving 3 bases unmatched. The CDR3 is CASSLSTSGSTDTQYF. CDR3 sequence (DNA): TGTGCCAGCAGTTTATCTACTAGCGGGAGCACAGATACGCAGTATTTT.

V gene TRBV5-1 combines with J gene TRBJ2-3; D is undetermined. From germline, CDR1 is SGHRS and CDR2 YFSETQ. The CDR3 consists of 14 residues. The V gene lost 3 bases and the J gene lost 5 bases, with 13 bases spanning the gap. CDR3 sequence: CASSSGPGGDTQYF. CDR3 sequence (DNA): TGCGCCAGCAGCTCCGGACCGGGCGGAGATACGCAGTATTTT.

The V gene is TRBV29-1, the J gene TRBJ2-4; D not resolved. The J call may be in error: the DNA end matches TRBJ2-7 better. CDR1 and CDR2 (germline): SQVTM, ANQGSEA. The CDR3 sequence is 15 residues long. CDR3 nucleotide sequence: TGCAGCATTGCTCTGGACCCTTCCAGCTCCTACGAGCAGTACTTC. It codes for CSIALDPSSSYEQYF.

The CDR3 nucleotides read TGCAGTGCTAGGTCAGGGGGGGCTGAAAAACTGTTTTTT. This codes for CSARSGGAEKLFF. The chain combines TRBV20-1 with TRBJ1-4, with TRBD1 matching over 7 bases. CDR1 is DFQATT and CDR2 is SNEGSKA in the germline V gene (reference sequence). J gave up 7 bases and V 3 bases, and 5 bases lay outside the gene matches. The CDR3 runs 13 residues.

This clonotype was counted between two and nine times. The rearrangement links TRBV5-1 to TRBJ1-2; 8 positions agree with TRBD1. V shed 2 bases and J 7 bases; nucleotides not matched to a gene: 4. The V gene's germline CDR1 is SGHRS and CDR2 YFSETQ. The CDR3 runs 13 residues. The CDR3 bases are TGCGCCAGCAGCTTCCTGGACAGGGTTGGCTACACCTTC. Translated: CASSFLDRVGYTF. The complete variable domain, with remaining parts taken from reference TRBV5-1 and TRBJ1-2, reads KAGVTQTPRYLIKTRGQQVTLSCSPISGHRSVSWYQQTPGQGLQFLFEYFSETQRNKGNFPGRFSGRQFSNSRSEMNVSTLELGDSALYLCASSFLDRVGYTFGSGTRLTVV.

In its sample, this clonotype was seen many times. V usage is TRBV6-4 and J usage is TRBJ2-3; D is undetermined. The germline CDR1 and CDR2 sequences are MRHNA and SNTAGT. CDR3 length: 13 residues. Trimming removed 0 bases from V and 1 base from J, with 2 bases in between. The CDR3 nucleotides are TGTGCCAGCAGTGACTCCCGCACAGATACGCAGTATTTT. Amino acids: CASSDSRTDTQYF.

This clonotype came up a few times. The chain couples TRBV20-1 to TRBJ1-2; D call uncertain. Trimming removed 3 bases from V and 4 bases from J, with 12 bases in between. The CDR3 is 13 amino acids. The germline V gene encodes CDR1 DFQATT and CDR2 SNEGSKA (reference sequence). The CDR3 is CSASLGVGYGYTF. CDR3 bases: TGCAGTGCTAGTCTCGGGGTTGGCTATGGCTACACCTTC.

The chain carries TRBV20-1 and TRBJ1-2; the match to TRBD1 covers 9 bases. With V trimmed by 3 bases and J by 3 bases, 8 bases remained unmatched. The CDR3 has 15 amino acids. Germline values: CDR1 DFQATT, CDR2 SNEGSKA (reference sequence). As DNA, the CDR3 is TGCAGTGCTAGTGCCGCCCGGACAGGGGACTATGGCTACACCTTC. Its translation is CSASAARTGDYGYTF.

This clonotype was seen a few times. The rearrangement joins TRBV7-2 to TRBJ2-1; D possibly corresponds to TRBD2 (5 bases). CDR1 and CDR2 (germline): SGHTA, FQGNSA. The CDR3 has 15 amino acids. V was clipped by 2 bases and J by 8 bases, with 16 bases between them. CDR3 bases: TGTGCCAGCAGCTTAAGGGAGACCTCCTCGTATGAGCAGTTCTTC. Translating it yields CASSLRETSSYEQFF.

This clonotype was detected ten times or more. The chain employs TRBV7-9 and TRBJ2-3, with 11 bases aligning to TRBD2. The CDR3 totals 18 residues. Germline CDR1 and CDR2: SEHNR and FQNEAQ (reference sequence). V shed 5 bases and J 4 bases; nucleotides not matched to a gene: 14. As DNA, the CDR3 is TGTGCCAGCAGCGACACCTTTGGTAGCGGGGGGGCGGCAGATACGCAGTATTTT. Encoded protein: CASSDTFGSGGAADTQYF. The full variable domain, in which reference TRBV7-9 and TRBJ2-3 provide the parts outside the CDR3, is DTGVSQNPRHKITKRGQNVTFRCDPISEHNRLYWYRQTLGQGPEFLTYFQNEAQLEKSRLLSDRFSAERPKGSFSTLEIQRTEQGDSAMYLCASSDTFGSGGAADTQYFGPGTRLTVL.

V gene TRBV5-1 combines with J gene TRBJ1-1; TRBD1 matches at 7 bases. Germline lookup yields CDR1 SGHRS and CDR2 YFSETQ. V lost 4 bases to trimming and J lost 6 bases; unmatched junction nucleotides: 9. This CDR3 is 14 amino acids long. Here the CDR3 DNA reads TGCGCCAGCAGCGAACAGGGGTATGGGGCTGAAGCTTTCTTT. Protein: CASSEQGYGAEAFF.

The chain has TRBV6-1 and TRBJ2-1; D gene ambiguous. CDR3 length equals 13 residues. The V and J ends lost 6 bases and 6 bases respectively, with 12 bases between them. The germline V gene encodes CDR1 MNHNS and CDR2 SASEGT. The CDR3 protein is CASRGGASNEQFF. CDR3 nucleotide sequence: TGTGCCAGCAGGGGCGGCGCGTCCAATGAGCAGTTCTTC.

The chain is built from TRBV10-3 and TRBJ1-2; D is possibly TRBD1 (5 bases). The CDR3 is made up of 17 amino acids. Trimming took 6 bases from V and 3 from J, leaving 23 bases between them. From germline, CDR1 is ENHRY and CDR2 SYGVKD. The CDR3 sequence: CAIRASGTPRRDYGYTF. The CDR3 nucleotides are TGTGCCATCAGGGCGTCTGGGACGCCGAGAAGGGACTATGGCTACACCTTC.